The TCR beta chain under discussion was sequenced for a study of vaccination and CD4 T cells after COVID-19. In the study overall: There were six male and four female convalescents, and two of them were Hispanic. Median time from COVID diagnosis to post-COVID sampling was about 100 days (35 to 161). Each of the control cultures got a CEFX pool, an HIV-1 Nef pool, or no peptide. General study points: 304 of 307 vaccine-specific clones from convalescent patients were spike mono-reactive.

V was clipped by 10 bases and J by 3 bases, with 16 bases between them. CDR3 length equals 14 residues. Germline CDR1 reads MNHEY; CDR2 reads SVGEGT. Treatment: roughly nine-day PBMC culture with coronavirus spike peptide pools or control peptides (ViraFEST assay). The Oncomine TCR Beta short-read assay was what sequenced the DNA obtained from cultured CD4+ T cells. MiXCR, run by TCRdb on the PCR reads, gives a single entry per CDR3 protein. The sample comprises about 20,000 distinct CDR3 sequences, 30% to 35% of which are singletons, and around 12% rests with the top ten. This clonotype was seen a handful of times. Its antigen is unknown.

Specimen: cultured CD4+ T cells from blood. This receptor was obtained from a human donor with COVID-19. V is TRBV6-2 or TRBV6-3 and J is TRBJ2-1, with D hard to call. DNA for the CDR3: TGTGCCACCACCCCTCCAGCCAGCTACAATGAGCAGTTCTTC. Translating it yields CATTPPASYNEQFF.